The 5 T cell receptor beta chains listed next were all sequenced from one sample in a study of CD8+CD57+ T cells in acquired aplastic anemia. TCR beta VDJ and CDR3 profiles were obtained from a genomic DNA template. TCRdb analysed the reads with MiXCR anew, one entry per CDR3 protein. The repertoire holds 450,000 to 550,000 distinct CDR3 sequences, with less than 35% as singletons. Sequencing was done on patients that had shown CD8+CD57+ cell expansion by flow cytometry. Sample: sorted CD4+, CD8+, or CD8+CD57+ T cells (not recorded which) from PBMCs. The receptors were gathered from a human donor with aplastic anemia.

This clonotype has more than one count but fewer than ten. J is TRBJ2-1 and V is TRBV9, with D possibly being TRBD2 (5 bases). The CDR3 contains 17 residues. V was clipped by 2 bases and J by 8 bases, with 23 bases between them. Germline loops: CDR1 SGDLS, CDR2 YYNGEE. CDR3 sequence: CASSVLGRTGPADEQFF. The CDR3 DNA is TGTGCCAGCAGCGTGTTAGGACGGACGGGCCCAGCGGATGAGCAGTTCTTC.

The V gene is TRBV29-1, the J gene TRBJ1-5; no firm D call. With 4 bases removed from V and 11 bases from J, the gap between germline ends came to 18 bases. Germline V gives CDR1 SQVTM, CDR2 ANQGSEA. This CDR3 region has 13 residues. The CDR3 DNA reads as TGCAGCGTTGTACTACCAGGCCTAGAGACCCAGCATTTT. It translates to CSVVLPGLETQHF.

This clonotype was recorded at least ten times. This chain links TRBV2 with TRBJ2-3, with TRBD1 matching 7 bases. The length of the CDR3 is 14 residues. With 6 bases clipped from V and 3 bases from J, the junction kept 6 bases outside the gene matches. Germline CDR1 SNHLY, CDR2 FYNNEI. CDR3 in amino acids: CASSLQGLTDTQYF. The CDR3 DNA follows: TGTGCCAGCAGCCTACAGGGGCTTACAGATACGCAGTATTTT. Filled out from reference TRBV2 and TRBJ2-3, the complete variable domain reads EPEVTQTPSHQVTQMGQEVILRCVPISNHLYFYWYRQILGQKVEFLVSFYNNEISEKSEIFDDQFSVERPDGSNFTLKIRSTKLEDSAMYFCASSLQGLTDTQYFGPGTRLTVL.

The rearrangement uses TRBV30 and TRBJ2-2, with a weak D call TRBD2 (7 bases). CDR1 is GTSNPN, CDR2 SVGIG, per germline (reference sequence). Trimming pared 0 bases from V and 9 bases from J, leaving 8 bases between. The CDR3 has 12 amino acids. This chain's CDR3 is CAWSVGGRELFF. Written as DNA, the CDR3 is TGTGCCTGGAGTGTCGGGGGGCGGGAGCTGTTTTTT. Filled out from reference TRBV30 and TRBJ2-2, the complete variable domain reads SQTIHQWPATLVQPVGSPLSLECTVEGTSNPNLYWYRQAAGRGLQLLFYSVGIGQISSEVPQNLSASRPQDRQFILSSKKLLLSDSGFYLCAWSVGGRELFFGEGSRLTVL.

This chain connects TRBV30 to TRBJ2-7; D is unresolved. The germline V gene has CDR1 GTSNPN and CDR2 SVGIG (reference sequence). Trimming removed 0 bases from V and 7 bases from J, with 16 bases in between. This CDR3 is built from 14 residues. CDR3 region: CAWSVFLLHLEQYF. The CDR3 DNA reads TGTGCCTGGAGTGTTTTTTTACTCCATCTGGAGCAGTACTTC.